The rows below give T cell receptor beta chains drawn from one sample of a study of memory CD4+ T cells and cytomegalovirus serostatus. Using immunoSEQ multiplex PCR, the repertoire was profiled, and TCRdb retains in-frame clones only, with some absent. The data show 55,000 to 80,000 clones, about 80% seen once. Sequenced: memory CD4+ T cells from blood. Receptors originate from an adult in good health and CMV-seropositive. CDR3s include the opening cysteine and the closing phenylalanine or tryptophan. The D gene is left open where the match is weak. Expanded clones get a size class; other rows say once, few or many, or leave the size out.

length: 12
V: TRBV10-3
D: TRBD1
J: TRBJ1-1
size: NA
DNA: TGTGCCATCAGAGCAGGGGGGACTGAAGCTTTCTTT
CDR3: CAIRAGGTEAFF

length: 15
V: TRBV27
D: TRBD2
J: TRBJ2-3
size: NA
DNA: TGTGCCAGCAGTGGGGGACTAGCGGGAGCAGATACGCAGTATTTT
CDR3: CASSGGLAGADTQYF

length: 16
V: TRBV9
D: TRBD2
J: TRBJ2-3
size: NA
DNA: TGTGCCAGCAGCGATATAGGCGGGGGGGCCTCAGATACGCAGTATTTT
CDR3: CASSDIGGGASDTQYF

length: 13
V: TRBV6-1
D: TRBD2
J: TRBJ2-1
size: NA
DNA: TGTGCCAGCCGGACTAGCCTATACAATGAGCAGTTCTTC
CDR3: CASRTSLYNEQFF

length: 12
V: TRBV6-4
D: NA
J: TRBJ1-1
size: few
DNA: TGTGCCAGCAGTGCCTGGGACGGTGAAGCTTTCTTT
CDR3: CASSAWDGEAFF

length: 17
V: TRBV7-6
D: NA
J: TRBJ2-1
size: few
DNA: TGTGCCAGCAGCTACGCGTCCGGATTCAGCTCCTACAATGAGCAGTTCTTC
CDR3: CASSYASGFSSYNEQFF

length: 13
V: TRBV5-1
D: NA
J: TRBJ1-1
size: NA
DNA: TGCGCCAGCGCATTGATGCGGAACACTGAAGCTTTCTTT
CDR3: CASALMRNTEAFF

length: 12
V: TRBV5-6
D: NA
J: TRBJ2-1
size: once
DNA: TGTGCCAGCAGCTTTCGGGGGCAATTGGAGTTCTTC
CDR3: CASSFRGQLEFF

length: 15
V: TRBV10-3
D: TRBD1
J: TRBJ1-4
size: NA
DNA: TGTGCCATCAAAGGGACCGGGACAGGGGAAGAAAAACTGTTTTTT
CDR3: CAIKGTGTGEEKLFF

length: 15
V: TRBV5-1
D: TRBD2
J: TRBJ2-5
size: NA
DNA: TGCGCCAGCAGCTTCACGGCGGGGGGGCGTGAGACCCAGTACTTC
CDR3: CASSFTAGGRETQYF

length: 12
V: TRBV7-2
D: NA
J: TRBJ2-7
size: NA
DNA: TGTGCCAGCAGCTCATATTCCTACGAGCAGTACTTC
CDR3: CASSSYSYEQYF

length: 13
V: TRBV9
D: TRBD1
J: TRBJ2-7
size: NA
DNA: TGTGCCAGCAGCGTAGATTTGACAGGGGACCAGTACTTC
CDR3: CASSVDLTGDQYF

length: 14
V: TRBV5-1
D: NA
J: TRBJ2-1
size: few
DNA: TGCGCCAGCAGCCCGGGACTGAACTACAATGAGCAGTTCTTC
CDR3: CASSPGLNYNEQFF

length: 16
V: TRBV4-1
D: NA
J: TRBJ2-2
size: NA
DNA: TGCGCCAGCAGCCAATCCCCGACCACGAACACCGGGGAGCTGTTTTTT
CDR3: CASSQSPTTNTGELFF

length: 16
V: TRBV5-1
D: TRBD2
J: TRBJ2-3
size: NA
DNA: TGCGCCAGCAGCATAATAAGCGGGGCCCCCACAGATACGCAGTATTTT
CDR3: CASSIISGAPTDTQYF

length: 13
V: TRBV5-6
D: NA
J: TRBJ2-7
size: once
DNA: TGTGCCAGCAGCACCAGTTTCTCCTACGAGCAGTACTTC
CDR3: CASSTSFSYEQYF

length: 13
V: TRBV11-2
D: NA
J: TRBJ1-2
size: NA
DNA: TGTGCCAGCAGCTTAGGCGGGACGGGAGGCTACACCTTC
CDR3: CASSLGGTGGYTF

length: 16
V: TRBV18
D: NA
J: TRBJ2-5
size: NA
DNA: TGTGCCAGCTCACCATCCGGAGGAGGGGCAGGAGAGACCCAGTACTTC
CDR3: CASSPSGGGAGETQYF

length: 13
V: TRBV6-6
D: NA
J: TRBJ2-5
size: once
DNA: TGTGCCAGCAGCCCAGGGGGGAGACAGACCCAGTACTTC
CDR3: CASSPGGRQTQYF

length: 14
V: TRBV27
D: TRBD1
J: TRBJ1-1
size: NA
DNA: TGTGCCAGCAGAACGCGGCAGGGGGGGGGTGAAGCTTTCTTT
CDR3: CASRTRQGGGEAFF

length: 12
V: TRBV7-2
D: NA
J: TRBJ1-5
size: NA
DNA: TGTGCCAGCAGCCCAGACCATCAGCCCCAGCATTTT
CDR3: CASSPDHQPQHF

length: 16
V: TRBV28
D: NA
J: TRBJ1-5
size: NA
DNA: TGTGCCAGCAGTGCTACCAGGGGCAGCTTCAATCAGCCCCAGCATTTT
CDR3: CASSATRGSFNQPQHF

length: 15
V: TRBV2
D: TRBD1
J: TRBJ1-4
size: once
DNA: TGTGCCAGCAGACGCTCCGGGACAGGGTATGAAAAACTGTTTTTT
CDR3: CASRRSGTGYEKLFF

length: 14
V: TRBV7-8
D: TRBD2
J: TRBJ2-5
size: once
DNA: TGTGCCAGCAGCAGCGGGGGGCGGAGAGAGACCCAGTACTTC
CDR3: CASSSGGRRETQYF

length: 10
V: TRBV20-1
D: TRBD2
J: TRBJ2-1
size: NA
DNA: TGCAGTGCCGGGGGGGCCCAGCAGTTCTTC
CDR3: CSAGGAQQFF

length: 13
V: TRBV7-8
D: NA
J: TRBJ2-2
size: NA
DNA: TGTGCCAGCAGCCTGGGGGGAGCCGGGGAGCTGTTTTTT
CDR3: CASSLGGAGELFF

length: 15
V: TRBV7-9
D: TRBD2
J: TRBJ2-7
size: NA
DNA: TGTGCCAGCAGCCCCGGGGGGAGCGAAACCTACGAGCAGTACTTC
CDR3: CASSPGGSETYEQYF

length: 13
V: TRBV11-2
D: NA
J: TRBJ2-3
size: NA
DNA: TGTGCCAGCAGCTTAGAGGGCGCTGTCCTGAGGTATTTT
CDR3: CASSLEGAVLRYF

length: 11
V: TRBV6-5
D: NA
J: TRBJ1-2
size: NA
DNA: TGTGCCAGCAGGGCAATCGGTGGCTACACCTTC
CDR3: CASRAIGGYTF

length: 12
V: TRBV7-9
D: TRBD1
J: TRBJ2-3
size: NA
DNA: TGTGGGGTCGGACAGGTCACAGATACGCAGTATTTT
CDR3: CGVGQVTDTQYF

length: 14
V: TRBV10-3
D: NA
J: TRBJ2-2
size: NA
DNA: TGTGCCATCAGTGGGGGGGCGGACACCGGGGAGCTGTTTTTT
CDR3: CAISGGADTGELFF

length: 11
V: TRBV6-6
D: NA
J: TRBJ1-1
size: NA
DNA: TGTGCCAGCAGTTATAAGGGAGAGGGTTTCTTT
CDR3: CASSYKGEGFF

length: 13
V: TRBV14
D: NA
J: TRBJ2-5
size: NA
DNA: TGTGCCAGCAGCCAAGTATGGGGGGAGACCCAGTACTTC
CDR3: CASSQVWGETQYF

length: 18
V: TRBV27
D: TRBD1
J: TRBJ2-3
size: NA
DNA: TGTGCCAGCAGTTTACTGGCCCCCGGGACAGGGTTCGCAGATACGCAGTATTTT
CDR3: CASSLLAPGTGFADTQYF

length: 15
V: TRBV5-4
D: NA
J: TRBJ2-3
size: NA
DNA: TGTGCCAGCAGCTTGGATCCCTCAGAGGCAGATACGCAGTATTTT
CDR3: CASSLDPSEADTQYF

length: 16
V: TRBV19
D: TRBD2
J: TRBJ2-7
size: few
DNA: TGTGCCAGTAGTCCCAGCGGGAGGGCCAGTTCGGGAGAGCAGTACTTC
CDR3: CASSPSGRASSGEQYF

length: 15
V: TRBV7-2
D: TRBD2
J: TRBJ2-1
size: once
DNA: TGTGCCAGCAGCCGAAGCGGGAGCACCTACAATGAGCAGTTCTTC
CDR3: CASSRSGSTYNEQFF

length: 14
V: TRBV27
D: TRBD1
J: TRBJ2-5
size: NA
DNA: TGTGCCAGCAGTTTATCAGGACAGGAAGAGACCCAGTACTTC
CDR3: CASSLSGQEETQYF

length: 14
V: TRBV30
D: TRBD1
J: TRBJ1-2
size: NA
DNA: TGTGCCTGCCCCCCGGGACAGGGGTTAGATGGCTACACCTTC
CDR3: CACPPGQGLDGYTF

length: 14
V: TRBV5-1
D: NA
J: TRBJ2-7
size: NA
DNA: TGCGCCAGCAGCTCCGGGACGGTCTCCTACGAGCAGTACTTC
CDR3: CASSSGTVSYEQYF

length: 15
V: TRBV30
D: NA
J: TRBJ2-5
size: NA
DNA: TGTGCCTGGAGTCCAGGGGGGCCACGGGGGGAGACCCAGTACTTC
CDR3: CAWSPGGPRGETQYF

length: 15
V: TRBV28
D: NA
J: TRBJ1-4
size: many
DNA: TGTGCCAGCAGTTGGACAGATGCAACTAATGAAAAACTGTTTTTT
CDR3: CASSWTDATNEKLFF

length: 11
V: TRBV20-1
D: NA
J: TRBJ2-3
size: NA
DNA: TGCAGTGCCAGACCGGCAGATACGCAGTATTTT
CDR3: CSARPADTQYF

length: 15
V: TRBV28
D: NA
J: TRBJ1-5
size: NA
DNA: TGTGCCAGCAATAACAGGGACAATAGCAATCAGCCCCAGCATTTT
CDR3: CASNNRDNSNQPQHF

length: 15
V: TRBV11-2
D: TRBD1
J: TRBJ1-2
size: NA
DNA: TGTGCCAGCAGCGCATCCTACAGGGGAGACTATGGCTACACCTTC
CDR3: CASSASYRGDYGYTF

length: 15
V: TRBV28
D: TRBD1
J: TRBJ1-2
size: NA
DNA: TGTGCCAGCAGTTTATGGGGACAGGGGTTCTATGGCTACACCTTC
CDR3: CASSLWGQGFYGYTF

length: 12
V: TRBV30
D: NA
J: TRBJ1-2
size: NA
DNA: TGTGCCTGGAGCAAAGGGAGCTATGGCTACACCTTC
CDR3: CAWSKGSYGYTF

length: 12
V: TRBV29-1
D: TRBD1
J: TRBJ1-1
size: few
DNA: TGCAGCGTTGGAGGGGGCAGGGGGAAAGCTTTCTTT
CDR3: CSVGGGRGKAFF

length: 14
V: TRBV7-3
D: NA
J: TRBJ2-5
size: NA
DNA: TGTGCCAGCAGCCCAGGGCCCTCCCAAGAGACCCAGTACTTC
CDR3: CASSPGPSQETQYF